The next 12 T cell receptor beta chains were all read from a single sample in a study of shared clonotypes between healthy human individuals (TCRdb year 2020). The library came from the immunoSEQ multiplex PCR assay. In its TCRdb copy, this immuneACCESS table keeps in-frame sequences only and misses some clones. Where compared with another copy, unresolved V genes explain less than half of these, and the others have no known cause. The sample contains around 510,000 clones, roughly 95% of them found a single time. The top ten clonotypes cover under 0.065% of the sample. Sequenced sample: naive CD4+ T cells sorted from blood. Taken with the paper, the label for cell subset or site translates to: CD45RA+ positively selected. The receptor set was obtained from a woman in her twenties or thirties in good health.

V is TRBV29-1 and J is TRBJ2-7; TRBD1 matches at 8 bases. With V trimmed by 5 bases and J by 3 bases, 6 bases remained unmatched. CDR1 SQVTM and CDR2 ANQGSEA come from the germline V gene. This CDR3 comprises 13 residues. This CDR3 reads CSVRQGYNYEQYF. The CDR3 nucleotides are TGCAGCGTTCGACAGGGGTATAACTACGAGCAGTACTTC.

This chain uses TRBV14 with TRBJ2-7; D is unclear. Germline CDR1 SGHDN, CDR2 FVKESK. Trimming pared 1 base from V and 6 bases from J, leaving 16 bases between. The CDR3 spans 15 residues. The CDR3 here is CASSQGLSNGAEQYF. For the CDR3, the DNA is TGTGCCAGCAGCCAAGGACTGAGCAACGGCGCCGAGCAGTACTTC.

The chain employs TRBV9 and TRBJ2-1, with 8 nucleotides matching TRBD2. This CDR3 spans 20 amino acids. J gave up 1 base and V 0 bases, and 15 bases lay outside the gene matches. The germline V gene encodes CDR1 SGDLS and CDR2 YYNGEE. For the CDR3, the DNA is TGTGCCAGCAGCGTAGGGCCAGCGGGAGAAGAGAGAAATTCCTACAATGAGCAGTTCTTC. Its translation: CASSVGPAGEERNSYNEQFF.

The V call is TRBV2, the J call TRBJ1-2; 7 bases map to TRBD1. The CDR3 has 12 amino acids. Per germline, CDR1 SNHLY and CDR2 FYNNEI. V shed 8 bases and J 4 bases; nucleotides not matched to a gene: 4. CDR3 sequence: CASRDRSYGYTF. The CDR3 region has the DNA TGTGCCAGCCGGGACAGATCCTATGGCTACACCTTC.

The chain links TRBV5-1 to TRBJ2-7; a weak D match, TRBD2 (6 bases). The CDR3 runs to 16 residues. The germline gives CDR1 SGHRS, CDR2 YFSETQ. V was shortened by 4 bases and J by 4 bases, with 21 bases between the two germline ends. The CDR3 DNA follows: TGCGCCAGCAGCACAGTCCGGGACGGAGGACTATACGAGCAGTACTTC. This codes for CASSTVRDGGLYEQYF.

This chain links TRBV18 with TRBJ2-3, with TRBD1 matching over 8 bases. The CDR3 extends over 16 amino acids. The germline V gene encodes CDR1 KGHSH and CDR2 LQKENI. V gave up 2 bases and J gave up 5 bases; unmatched junction bases: 9. CDR3: CASSPFSGQGGDTQYF. The CDR3 region has the DNA TGTGCCAGCTCACCATTTTCCGGACAGGGAGGAGATACGCAGTATTTT.

The CDR3 DNA is TGTGCCAGCAGTCTTGTCCCCGGATTTACCTATGGCTACACCTTC. Its translation is CASSLVPGFTYGYTF. This chain uses TRBV28 with TRBJ1-2, with no clear D. This CDR3 contains 15 residues. Germline lookup yields CDR1 MDHEN and CDR2 SYDVKM. Trimming shortened V by 5 bases and J by 4 bases, and 17 bases separated the two germline ends.

This chain links TRBV5-1 with TRBJ2-2, with 8 bases fitting TRBD1. J was trimmed by 4 bases and V by 3 bases; bases with no gene match: 5. Per germline, CDR1 SGHRS and CDR2 YFSETQ. The CDR3 is made up of 15 amino acids. The CDR3 sequence: CASSSDRGVTGELFF. The CDR3 bases are TGCGCCAGCAGCTCCGACAGGGGCGTCACCGGGGAGCTGTTTTTT.

The rearrangement links TRBV5-1 to TRBJ2-7, with D perhaps being TRBD1 or TRBD2 (7 bases each). The CDR3 contains 18 residues. V shed 0 bases and J shed 4 bases, with 23 bases lying between them. Germline assignment: CDR1 SGHRS and CDR2 YFSETQ. CDR3 protein: CASSLVRQGGGDGYEQYF. CDR3 DNA: TGCGCCAGCAGCTTGGTAAGACAGGGAGGGGGAGACGGATACGAGCAGTACTTC.

The rearrangement joins TRBV19 to TRBJ1-1, with D unresolved. CDR3 length: 13 residues. The germline V gene encodes CDR1 LNHDA and CDR2 SQIVND (reference sequence). V was clipped by 2 bases and J by 5 bases, with 9 bases between them. CDR3 in DNA: TGTGCCAGTAGTATATCGGGCCCGACTGAAGCTTTCTTT. Protein: CASSISGPTEAFF.

The chain carries TRBV13 and TRBJ2-1; 7 nucleotides line up with TRBD2. The germline V gene has CDR1 PRHDT and CDR2 FYEKMQ (reference sequence). CDR3 length: 16 residues. V was pared by 5 bases and J by 0 bases, with 7 bases of the junction left unmatched. CDR3 nucleotide sequence: TGTGCCAGCAGCATTAGCGGGTTAGGCTCCTACAATGAGCAGTTCTTC. Its translation is CASSISGLGSYNEQFF.

This clone was recorded only once. V is TRBV5-1 and J is TRBJ1-5, with D possibly TRBD1 on 5 matching bases. CDR1 SGHRS and CDR2 YFSETQ come from the germline V gene. CDR3 length: 14 amino acids. Trimming left V 1 base short and J 5 bases short, with 10 bases between. CDR3 DNA sequence: TGCGCCAGCAGCTTGCGGGGGGGGTATCAGCCCCAGCATTTT. This codes for CASSLRGGYQPQHF.